This T cell receptor (beta chain) was identified during a study of blood T cells in healthy people across ages. For the second PCR, which ran for about 7 to 11 cycles, a sample-barcoded 5' primer and a J-beta primer mix were used. MiXCR, applied by TCRdb to the 5' RACE reads, yields one record per CDR3 protein. The table has approximately 2,000,000 distinct CDR3 sequences, roughly 43% seen once. With respect to this clonotype: Its antigen is unidentified.

The CDR3 runs to 16 residues. Germline-derived CDR1 and CDR2 are SGHTA and FQGNSA. Study-wide findings and caveats: Estimates of total diversity, which came from one million sequenced T cells, were considered to be underestimates. Older age coincided with a roughly linear decline in TCR beta diversity per million T cells. Nothing was known about donor CMV status, and this possibly confounded expanded clonotype changes.

Isolation yielded PBMCs, at least 6 million per sample, in every case. This receptor was obtained from a human donor in good health. The source material was blood. The rearrangement links TRBV7-2 to TRBJ2-7, with 10 bases fitting TRBD1. The end of the DNA fits TRBJ2-5 better, so the J call may be wrong. The CDR3: CASSLSWGQGHETQYF. CDR3 DNA: TGTGCCAGCAGCTTATCTTGGGGACAGGGGCACGAGACCCAGTACTTC.